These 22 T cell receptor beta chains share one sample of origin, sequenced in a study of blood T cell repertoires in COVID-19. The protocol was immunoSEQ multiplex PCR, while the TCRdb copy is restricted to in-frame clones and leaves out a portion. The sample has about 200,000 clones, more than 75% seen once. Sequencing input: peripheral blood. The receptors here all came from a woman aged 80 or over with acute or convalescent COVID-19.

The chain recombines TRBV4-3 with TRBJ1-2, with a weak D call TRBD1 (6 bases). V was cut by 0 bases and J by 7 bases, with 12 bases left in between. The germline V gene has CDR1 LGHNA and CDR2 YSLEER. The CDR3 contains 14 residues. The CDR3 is CASSQEGGRGGYTF. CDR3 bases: TGCGCCAGCAGCCAAGAAGGAGGCAGGGGTGGCTACACCTTC.

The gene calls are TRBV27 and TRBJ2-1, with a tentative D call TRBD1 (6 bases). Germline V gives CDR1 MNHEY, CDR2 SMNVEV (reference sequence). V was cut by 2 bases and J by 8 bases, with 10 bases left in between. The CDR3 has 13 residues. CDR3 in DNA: TGTGCCAGCAGTTTACTCAGGGGTCATGAGCAGTTCTTC. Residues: CASSLLRGHEQFF.

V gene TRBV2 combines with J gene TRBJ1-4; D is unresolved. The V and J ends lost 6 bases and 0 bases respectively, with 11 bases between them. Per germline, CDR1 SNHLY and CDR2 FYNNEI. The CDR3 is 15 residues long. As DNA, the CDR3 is TGTGCCAGCAGCCTCGGAGGAGCAACTAATGAAAAACTGTTTTTT. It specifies CASSLGGATNEKLFF.

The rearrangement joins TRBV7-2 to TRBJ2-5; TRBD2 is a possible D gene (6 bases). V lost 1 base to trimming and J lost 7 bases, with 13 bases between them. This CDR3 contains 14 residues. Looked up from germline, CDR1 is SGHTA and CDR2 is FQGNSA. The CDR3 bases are TGTGCCAGCAGCTTAGTTATCGTCGGGGGGACCCAGTACTTC. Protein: CASSLVIVGGTQYF.

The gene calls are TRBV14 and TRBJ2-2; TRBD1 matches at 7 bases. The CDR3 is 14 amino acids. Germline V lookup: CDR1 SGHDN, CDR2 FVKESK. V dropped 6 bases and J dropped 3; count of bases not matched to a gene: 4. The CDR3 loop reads CASRLQGYTGELFF. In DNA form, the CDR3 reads TGTGCCAGCAGATTACAGGGGTACACCGGGGAGCTGTTTTTT. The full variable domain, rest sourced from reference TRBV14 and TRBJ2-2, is EAGVTQFPSHSVIEKGQTVTLRCDPISGHDNLYWYRRVMGKEIKFLLHFVKESKQDESGMPNNRFLAERTGGTYSTLKVQPAELEDSGVYFCASRLQGYTGELFFGEGSRLTVL.

The CDR3 nucleotides are TGTGCCAGCAGCTTCGACAGGGTGAGCACTGAAGCTTTCTTT. Protein product: CASSFDRVSTEAFF. V usage is TRBV7-2 and J usage is TRBJ1-1; 7 bases match TRBD1. Germline trimming cut 3 bases from V and 4 bases from J; bases unmatched to any gene: 5. This CDR3 is 14 amino acids long. Germline V gene lookup returns CDR1 SGHTA and CDR2 FQGNSA.

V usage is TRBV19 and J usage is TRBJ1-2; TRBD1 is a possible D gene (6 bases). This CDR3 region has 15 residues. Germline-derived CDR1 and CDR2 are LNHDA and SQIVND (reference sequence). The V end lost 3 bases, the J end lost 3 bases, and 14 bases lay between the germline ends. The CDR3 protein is CASSMGAQVDYGYTF. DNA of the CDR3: TGTGCCAGTAGTATGGGGGCCCAGGTTGACTATGGCTACACCTTC.

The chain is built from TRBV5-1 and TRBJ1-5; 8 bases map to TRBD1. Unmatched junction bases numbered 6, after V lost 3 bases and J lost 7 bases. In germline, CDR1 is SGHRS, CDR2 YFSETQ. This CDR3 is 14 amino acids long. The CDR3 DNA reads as TGCGCCAGCAGCTCGAGACAGGGGCAGCAGCCCCAGCATTTT. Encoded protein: CASSSRQGQQPQHF. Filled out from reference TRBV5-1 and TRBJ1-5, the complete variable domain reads KAGVTQTPRYLIKTRGQQVTLSCSPISGHRSVSWYQQTPGQGLQFLFEYFSETQRNKGNFPGRFSGRQFSNSRSEMNVSTLELGDSALYLCASSSRQGQQPQHFGDGTRLSIL.

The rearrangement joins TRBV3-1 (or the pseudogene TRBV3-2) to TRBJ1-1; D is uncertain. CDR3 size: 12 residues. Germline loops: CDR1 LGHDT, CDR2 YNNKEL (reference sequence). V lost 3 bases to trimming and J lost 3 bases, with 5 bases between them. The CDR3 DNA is TGTGCCAGCAGCCACCCCGACACTGAAGCTTTCTTT. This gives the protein CASSHPDTEAFF.

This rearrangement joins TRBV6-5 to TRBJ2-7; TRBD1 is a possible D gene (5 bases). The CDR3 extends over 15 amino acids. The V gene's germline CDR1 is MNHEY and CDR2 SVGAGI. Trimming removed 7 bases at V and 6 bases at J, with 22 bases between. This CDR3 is CASTTHQAVGAEQYF. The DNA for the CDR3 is TGTGCCAGCACCACCCACCAGGCGGTAGGGGCCGAGCAGTACTTC.

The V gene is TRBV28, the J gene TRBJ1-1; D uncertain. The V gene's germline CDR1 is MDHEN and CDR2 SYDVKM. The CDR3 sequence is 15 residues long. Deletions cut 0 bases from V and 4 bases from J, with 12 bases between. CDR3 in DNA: TGTGCCAGCAGTTTATGGAGTCAGGCTTCCACTGAAGCTTTCTTT. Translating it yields CASSLWSQASTEAFF. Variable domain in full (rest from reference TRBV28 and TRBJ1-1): DVKVTQSSRYLVKRTGEKVFLECVQDMDHENMFWYRQDPGLGLRLIYFSYDVKMKEKGDIPEGYSVSREKKERFSLILESASTNQTSMYLCASSLWSQASTEAFFGQGTRLTVV.

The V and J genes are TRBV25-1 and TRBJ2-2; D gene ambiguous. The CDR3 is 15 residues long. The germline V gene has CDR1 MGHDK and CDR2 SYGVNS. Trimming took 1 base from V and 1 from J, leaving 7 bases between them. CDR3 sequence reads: CASSESPQNTGELFF. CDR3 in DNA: TGTGCCAGCAGTGAATCCCCCCAGAACACCGGGGAGCTGTTTTTT.

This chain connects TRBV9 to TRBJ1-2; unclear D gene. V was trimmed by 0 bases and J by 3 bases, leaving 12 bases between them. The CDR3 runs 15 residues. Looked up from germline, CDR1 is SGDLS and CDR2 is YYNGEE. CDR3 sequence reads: CASSVDIRVDYGYTF. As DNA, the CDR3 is TGTGCCAGCAGCGTAGATATCCGGGTTGACTATGGCTACACCTTC.

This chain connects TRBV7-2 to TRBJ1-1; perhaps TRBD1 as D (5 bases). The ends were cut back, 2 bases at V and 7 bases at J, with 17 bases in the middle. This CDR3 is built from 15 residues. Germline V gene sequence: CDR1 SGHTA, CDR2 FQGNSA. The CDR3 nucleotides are TGTGCCAGCAGCTTAACCCCAGCAGGGAAGAGTGAAGCTTTCTTT. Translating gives CASSLTPAGKSEAFF.

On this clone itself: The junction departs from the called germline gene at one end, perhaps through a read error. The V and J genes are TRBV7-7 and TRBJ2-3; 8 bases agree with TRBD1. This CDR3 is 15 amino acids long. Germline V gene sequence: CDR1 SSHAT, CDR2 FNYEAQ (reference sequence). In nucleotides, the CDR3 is TGTGCTAGCAGCTTAGCCCCACAGGGGGTGGATACGCAGTATTTT. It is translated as CASSLAPQGVDTQYF.

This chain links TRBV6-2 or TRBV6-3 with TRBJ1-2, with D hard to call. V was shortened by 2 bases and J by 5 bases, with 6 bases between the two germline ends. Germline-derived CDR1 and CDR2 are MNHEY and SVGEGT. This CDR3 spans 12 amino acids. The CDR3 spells CASSYPGYGYTF. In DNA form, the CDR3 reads TGTGCCAGCAGTTACCCGGGTTATGGCTACACCTTC.

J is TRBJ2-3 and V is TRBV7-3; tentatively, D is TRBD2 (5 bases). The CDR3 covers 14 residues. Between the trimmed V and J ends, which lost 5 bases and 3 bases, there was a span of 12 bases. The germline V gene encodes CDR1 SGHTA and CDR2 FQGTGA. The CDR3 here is CASSLRPGTDTQYF. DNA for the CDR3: TGTGCCAGCAGCCTTCGACCGGGGACAGATACGCAGTATTTT.

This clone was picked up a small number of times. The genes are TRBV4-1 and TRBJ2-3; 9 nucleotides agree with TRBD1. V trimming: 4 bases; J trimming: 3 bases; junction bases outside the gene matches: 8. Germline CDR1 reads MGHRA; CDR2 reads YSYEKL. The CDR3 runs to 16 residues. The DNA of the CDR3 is TGCGCCAGCAGCCTTCGTCCGGGACAGGGAACAGATACGCAGTATTTT. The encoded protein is CASSLRPGQGTDTQYF.

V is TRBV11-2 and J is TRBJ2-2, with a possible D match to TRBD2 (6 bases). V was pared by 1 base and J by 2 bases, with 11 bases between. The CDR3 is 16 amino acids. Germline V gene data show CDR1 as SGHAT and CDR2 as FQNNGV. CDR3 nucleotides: TGTGCCAGCAGCTTAGGTGTGGGGACTAACACCGGGGAGCTGTTTTTT. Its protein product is CASSLGVGTNTGELFF. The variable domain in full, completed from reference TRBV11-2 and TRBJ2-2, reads EAGVAQSPRYKIIEKRQSVAFWCNPISGHATLYWYQQILGQGPKLLIQFQNNGVVDDSQLPKDRFSAERLKGVDSTLKIQPAKLEDSAVYLCASSLGVGTNTGELFFGEGSRLTVL.

This CDR3 is CASRVNEGAGAFF. CDR3 sequence (DNA): TGTGCCAGCAGGGTAAACGAGGGGGCAGGGGCTTTCTTT. This rearrangement joins TRBV7-2 to TRBJ1-1; 7 positions match TRBD1. CDR3 length: 13 residues. Trimming took 6 bases from V and 11 from J; bases not matched to a gene: 12. Germline V CDR1 and CDR2: SGHTA, FQGNSA.

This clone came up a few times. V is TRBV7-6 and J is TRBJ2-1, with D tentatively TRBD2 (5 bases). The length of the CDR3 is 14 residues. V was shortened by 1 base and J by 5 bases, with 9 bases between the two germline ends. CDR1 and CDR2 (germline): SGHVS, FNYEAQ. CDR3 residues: CASSLVLAHNEQFF. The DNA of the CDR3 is TGTGCCAGCAGCTTAGTTCTAGCTCACAATGAGCAGTTCTTC.

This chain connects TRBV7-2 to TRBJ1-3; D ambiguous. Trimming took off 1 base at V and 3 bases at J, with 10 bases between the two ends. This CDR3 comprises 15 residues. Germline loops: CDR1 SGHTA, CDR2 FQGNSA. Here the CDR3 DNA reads TGTGCCAGCAGCTTAGTGGCGGCTGTTGGAAACACCATATATTTT. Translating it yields CASSLVAAVGNTIYF.